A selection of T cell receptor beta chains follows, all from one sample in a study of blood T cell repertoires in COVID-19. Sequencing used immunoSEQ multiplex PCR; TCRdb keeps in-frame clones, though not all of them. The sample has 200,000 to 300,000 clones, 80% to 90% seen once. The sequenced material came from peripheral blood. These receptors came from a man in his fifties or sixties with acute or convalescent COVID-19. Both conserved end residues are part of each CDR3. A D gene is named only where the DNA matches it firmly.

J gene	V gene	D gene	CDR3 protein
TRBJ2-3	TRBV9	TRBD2	CASSVDPSGSPNTQYF
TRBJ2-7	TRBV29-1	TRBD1	CSAYGTGDYEQYF
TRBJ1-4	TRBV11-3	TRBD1	CASRQYRGGEKLFF
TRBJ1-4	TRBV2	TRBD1	CASSPTGGDEKLFF
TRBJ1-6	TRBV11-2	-	CASSLSPDNSPLHF
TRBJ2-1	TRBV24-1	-	CAISPGSYNEQFF
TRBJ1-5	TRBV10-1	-	CASSGGPAQPQHF
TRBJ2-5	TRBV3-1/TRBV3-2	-	CASSQGMRETQYF
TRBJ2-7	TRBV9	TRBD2	CASSAGGAGEQYF
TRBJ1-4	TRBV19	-	CASSLTSGSPEKLFF
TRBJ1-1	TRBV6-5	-	CASSTLGRVSPEAFF
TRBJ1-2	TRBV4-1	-	CASSQEASRFDYGYTF
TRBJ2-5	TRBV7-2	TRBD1	CASSLSSGQVYQETQYF
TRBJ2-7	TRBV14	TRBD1	CASSQAIGGMGYEQYF
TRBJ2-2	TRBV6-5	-	CASSFSLGELFF
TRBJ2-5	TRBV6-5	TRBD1	CATPVRDSQETQYF
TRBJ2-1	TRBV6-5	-	CASSYQLADEQFF
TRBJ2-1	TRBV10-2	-	CASSVVYNEQFF
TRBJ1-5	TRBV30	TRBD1	CAWRRGPDQPQHF
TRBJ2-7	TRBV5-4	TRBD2	CASSPGTRGRDEQYF
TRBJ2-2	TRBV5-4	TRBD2	CASSSGLADTGELFF
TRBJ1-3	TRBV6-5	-	CASSYSGHLGGNTIYF
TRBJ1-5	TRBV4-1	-	CASSQGLGQPQHF
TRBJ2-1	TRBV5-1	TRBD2	CASSPRGAGGPYNEQFF
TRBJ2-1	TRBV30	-	CAWGETYNEQFF
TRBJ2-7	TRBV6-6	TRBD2	CASSYGGGDTYEQYF
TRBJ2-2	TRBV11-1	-	CASSWNEDTGELFF
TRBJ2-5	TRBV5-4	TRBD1	CASSFRQGETQYF
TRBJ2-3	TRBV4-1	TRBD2	CASSQDTPGLAYTQYF
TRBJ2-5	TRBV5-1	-	CASRWAGAQQETQYF
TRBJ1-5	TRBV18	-	CASSPESNQPQHF
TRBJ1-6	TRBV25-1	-	CASSESYNSPLHF
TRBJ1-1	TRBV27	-	CASSQEGVRFRAFF
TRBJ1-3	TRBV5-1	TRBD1	CASSRGQGPGNTIYF
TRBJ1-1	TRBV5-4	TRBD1	CASSLGRGITEAFF
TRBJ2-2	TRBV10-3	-	CAISKTGTGELFF
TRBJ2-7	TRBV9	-	CASTTPRGGVYYEQYF
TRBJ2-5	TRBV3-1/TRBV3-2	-	CASSQDREYQETQYF
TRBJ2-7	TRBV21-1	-	CARDRVGHEQYF
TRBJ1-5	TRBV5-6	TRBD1	CASSFGTGGIQPQHF
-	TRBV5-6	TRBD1	CASSLYRTGTQYF
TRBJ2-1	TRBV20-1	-	CSARADNEQFF
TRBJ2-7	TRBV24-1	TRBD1	CATESGQGYEQYF
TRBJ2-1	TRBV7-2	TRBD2	CASSFSGGPYNEQFF
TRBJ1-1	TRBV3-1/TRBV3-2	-	CASGTLNTEAFF
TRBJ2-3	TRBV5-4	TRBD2	CASSLREGPDTQYF
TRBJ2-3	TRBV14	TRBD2	CASSQITSGTDTQYF
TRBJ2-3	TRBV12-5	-	CASGLGGSTDTQYF
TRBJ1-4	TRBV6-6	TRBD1	CASSYLSGTVNEKLFF
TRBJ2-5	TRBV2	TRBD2	CATRLAGNEETQYF
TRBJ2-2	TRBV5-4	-	CASSPTGGMNTGELFF
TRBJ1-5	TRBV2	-	CASSGGYSNQPQHF
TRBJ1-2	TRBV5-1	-	CASSLGTDRYYGYTF
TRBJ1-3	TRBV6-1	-	CASSETGSGNTIYF
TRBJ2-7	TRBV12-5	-	CASGPPDGMADF